These T cell receptor beta chains were read from a single sample in a study of blood T cell repertoires in COVID-19. Clones were sequenced by immunoSEQ multiplex PCR, and TCRdb holds only the in-frame ones, with some missing. Of roughly 190,000 clones listed, 80% to 90% were seen once; the top ten hold over 9.5%. Sequenced sample: peripheral blood. The receptors come from a woman aged 60-75 years with COVID-19, enrolled during active disease. Both conserved end residues are part of each CDR3. A D gene is named only where the DNA matches it firmly. Expanded clones are given a class, and other clones once, few, many or no size at all.

size: -
J: TRBJ1-2
D: -
V: TRBV19
DNA: TGTGCCAGTAGTCGGCAGGGCTATGGCTACACCTTC
CDR3: CASSRQGYGYTF

size: -
J: TRBJ2-3
D: TRBD2
V: TRBV24-1
DNA: TGTGCCACCAGTGACCCCCCTAGCGGGATCGGCACAGATACGCAGTATTTT
CDR3: CATSDPPSGIGTDTQYF

size: -
J: TRBJ1-2
D: -
V: TRBV11-3
DNA: TGTGCCAGCAGCTTAGGGACAGATGGCTACACCTTC
CDR3: CASSLGTDGYTF

size: once
J: TRBJ2-5
D: TRBD2
V: TRBV3-1/TRBV3-2
DNA: TGTGCCAGCAGCCAAGGAGGTGGAGGCGGGAGTCGTCAAGAGACCCAGTACTTC
CDR3: CASSQGGGGGSRQETQYF

size: once
J: TRBJ2-3
D: TRBD2
V: TRBV9
DNA: TGTGCCAGCAGCGTAGGGCTAGCGGGTTTTTCAGATACGCAGTATTTT
CDR3: CASSVGLAGFSDTQYF

size: few
J: TRBJ1-2
D: -
V: TRBV30
DNA: TGTGCCTGCACCCTCGGGGGGGGGCACGGCTACACCTTC
CDR3: CACTLGGGHGYTF

size: -
J: TRBJ2-7
D: TRBD1
V: TRBV5-6
DNA: TGTGCCAGCAGCTTGTTAGGACAGGGGATCAACGAGCAGTACTTC
CDR3: CASSLLGQGINEQYF

size: -
J: TRBJ1-3
D: -
V: TRBV11-2
DNA: TGTGCCAGCAGCCTCCCCTTTTCGGGAAACACCATATATTTT
CDR3: CASSLPFSGNTIYF

size: -
J: TRBJ2-1
D: -
V: TRBV12-3/TRBV12-4
DNA: TGTGCCAGCAGTTTTGGAGCAGCTAAGCAGTTCTTC
CDR3: CASSFGAAKQFF

size: -
J: TRBJ2-7
D: -
V: TRBV28
DNA: TGTGCCAGCAGTACCTTGACTGGAGTACTCTACGAGCAGTACTTC
CDR3: CASSTLTGVLYEQYF

size: -
J: TRBJ2-7
D: TRBD1
V: TRBV10-1
DNA: TGCGCCAGCAGTGAGGCTAGGGACAGGGAACGGGAGCAGTACTTC
CDR3: CASSEARDREREQYF

size: few
J: TRBJ1-1
D: -
V: TRBV5-1
DNA: TGCGCCAGCAGCTTGTATGCGGTGGCAGAGACTGAAGCTTTCTTT
CDR3: CASSLYAVAETEAFF

size: -
J: TRBJ2-1
D: TRBD2
V: TRBV14
DNA: TGTGCCAGCAGCCAAGTGAGAAGCGGGAGGGCCCAGTTGGGCAATGAGCAGTTCTTC
CDR3: CASSQVRSGRAQLGNEQFF

size: -
J: TRBJ2-3
D: TRBD2
V: TRBV27
DNA: TGTGCCAGCAGTCCTGGACTAGCGGGAGATACGCAGTATTTT
CDR3: CASSPGLAGDTQYF

size: -
J: TRBJ1-3
D: -
V: TRBV7-7
DNA: TGTGCTAGCAGCCCGGGTCCTGGGTTCTCTGGAAACACCATATATTTT
CDR3: CASSPGPGFSGNTIYF

size: -
J: TRBJ1-2
D: -
V: TRBV28
DNA: TGTGCCAGCAGTTTGGTTTATGGGACATCCGTTAACTATGGCTACACCTTC
CDR3: CASSLVYGTSVNYGYTF

size: -
J: TRBJ1-1
D: -
V: TRBV19
DNA: TGTGCCAGTAGGGTCGGGATTGAAGCTTTCTTT
CDR3: CASRVGIEAFF

size: -
J: TRBJ1-1
D: -
V: TRBV5-1
DNA: TGCGCCAGTACAGCGGGAAGGTTCACTGAAGCTTTCTTT
CDR3: CASTAGRFTEAFF

size: -
J: TRBJ2-7
D: -
V: TRBV27
DNA: TGTGCCAGCAGTTTAAGACAGGCGGCCTACGAGCAGTACTTC
CDR3: CASSLRQAAYEQYF

size: -
J: TRBJ1-1
D: TRBD1
V: TRBV9
DNA: TGTGCCAGCAGCGTAGCCCCCGGGACAGCGAACACTGAAGCTTTCTTT
CDR3: CASSVAPGTANTEAFF

size: -
J: TRBJ1-2
D: -
V: TRBV10-3
DNA: TGTGCCACCCAAATGGACAGAGACTATGGCTACACCTTC
CDR3: CATQMDRDYGYTF

size: -
J: TRBJ2-1
D: TRBD2
V: TRBV7-6
DNA: TGTGCCAGCAGCTTAATTAGGGCTAGCGGCTCCTACAATGAGCAGTTCTTC
CDR3: CASSLIRASGSYNEQFF

size: -
J: TRBJ1-4
D: TRBD1
V: TRBV4-3
DNA: TGCGCCAGCAGCCTGGGGACAGGTAATGAAAAACTGTTTTTT
CDR3: CASSLGTGNEKLFF

size: -
J: TRBJ2-7
D: TRBD2
V: TRBV4-3
DNA: TGCGCCAGCAGCCAAGACATTGCAGGGCTTAGCGGGTATGCTACCTACGAGCAGTACTTC
CDR3: CASSQDIAGLSGYATYEQYF

size: -
J: TRBJ1-3
D: -
V: TRBV7-6
DNA: TGTGCCAGCAGCTTAGTCGTGGCGGGCAGCCGTTCTGGAAACACCATATATTTT
CDR3: CASSLVVAGSRSGNTIYF

size: -
J: TRBJ1-2
D: -
V: TRBV27
DNA: TGTGCCAGCAGTTTATTAGCGGAGGGACCCCCCGGCTATGGCTACACCTTC
CDR3: CASSLLAEGPPGYGYTF

size: -
J: TRBJ1-2
D: -
V: TRBV4-3
DNA: TGCGCCAGCAGCCAAGATCAGGGTAGGGGCTATGGCTACACCTTC
CDR3: CASSQDQGRGYGYTF

size: -
J: TRBJ1-3
D: -
V: TRBV25-1
DNA: TGTGCCAGCAGTATGGGGGCAGACACCATATATTTT
CDR3: CASSMGADTIYF

size: -
J: TRBJ2-1
D: -
V: TRBV11-3
DNA: TGTGCCAGCAGCTTAGGGCTAGCAGCATACAATGAGCAGTTCTTC
CDR3: CASSLGLAAYNEQFF

size: once
J: TRBJ1-6
D: -
V: TRBV23-1
DNA: TGCGCCAGCAGTCAAACGCAACGTGGGCAGGGGAAACTTTTCCGCTATAATTCACCCCTCCACTTT
CDR3: CASSQTQRGQGKLFRYNSPLHF

size: -
J: TRBJ2-5
D: -
V: TRBV9
DNA: TGTGCCAGCAGCGTAGGGGGGGACAGAGAGACCCAGTACTTC
CDR3: CASSVGGDRETQYF

size: -
J: TRBJ1-4
D: TRBD1
V: TRBV30
DNA: TGTGCCTGGAGTGTGTTCAGGGGGCGAAGGGAAAAACTGTTTTTT
CDR3: CAWSVFRGRREKLFF

size: -
J: TRBJ1-6
D: TRBD1
V: TRBV5-4
DNA: TGTGCCAGCAGCTTACCCCGACAGGGGGGGAATTCACCCCTCCACTTT
CDR3: CASSLPRQGGNSPLHF

size: -
J: TRBJ1-3
D: TRBD1
V: TRBV3-1/TRBV3-2
DNA: TGTGCCAGCAGCCAATTCGACAGGGGAACTGGAAACACCATATATTTT
CDR3: CASSQFDRGTGNTIYF

size: -
J: TRBJ2-1
D: TRBD2
V: TRBV4-3
DNA: TGCGCCAGCAGCCAAGATGGAGTCGGGAGGGTCTACAATGAGCAGTTCTTC
CDR3: CASSQDGVGRVYNEQFF

size: few
J: TRBJ1-1
D: TRBD1
V: TRBV30
DNA: TGTGCCTGGACCGGGACAGGGGGCCTGAACACTGAAGCTTTCTTT
CDR3: CAWTGTGGLNTEAFF

size: -
J: TRBJ1-2
D: -
V: TRBV1
DNA: TGCACCAGCAGCCAGACGACAGGGAGGCCATATGGCTACACCTTC
CDR3: CTSSQTTGRPYGYTF

size: few
J: TRBJ2-7
D: TRBD2
V: TRBV5-1
DNA: TGCGCCAGCAACGAAGCGGGAGGAAGCGACGAGCAGTACTTC
CDR3: CASNEAGGSDEQYF

size: -
J: TRBJ2-1
D: TRBD2
V: TRBV4-3
DNA: TGCGCCAGCAGCCCGCGACTAGCGGAGCCCTACAATGAGCAGTTCTTC
CDR3: CASSPRLAEPYNEQFF

size: -
J: TRBJ2-7
D: -
V: TRBV5-6
DNA: TGTGCCAGCAGCTTTTACAGGTTGGGGTCCTACGAGCAGTACTTC
CDR3: CASSFYRLGSYEQYF

size: -
J: TRBJ2-1
D: TRBD2
V: TRBV19
DNA: TGTGCCACCAGACTAGCGGGAGGTGTTGAGCAGTTCTTC
CDR3: CATRLAGGVEQFF

size: -
J: TRBJ1-1
D: -
V: TRBV28
DNA: TGTGCCAGCAGTTTACCGCCGACATTTCCGGACACTGAAGCTTTCTTT
CDR3: CASSLPPTFPDTEAFF

size: -
J: TRBJ1-5
D: TRBD1
V: TRBV7-2
DNA: TGTGCCAGCAGCTCGCGGACAGGGGATCAGCCCCAGCATTTT
CDR3: CASSSRTGDQPQHF

size: -
J: TRBJ1-5
D: TRBD1
V: TRBV30
DNA: TGTGCCTGGAGCGATACAGGGGGCTGGCAGCCCCAGCATTTT
CDR3: CAWSDTGGWQPQHF

size: -
J: TRBJ2-3
D: -
V: TRBV7-3
DNA: TGTGCCAGCGAAGAACAGGGGAGGTTGACAGATACGCAGTATTTT
CDR3: CASEEQGRLTDTQYF